The 13 T cell receptor beta chains reported below all come from one sample, sequenced in a study of cytomegalovirus exposure and HLA in healthy donors. PCR amplification relied on 60 Vbeta primers (plus 13 Jbeta primers). Using immunoSEQ multiplex PCR, the repertoire was profiled, and TCRdb retains in-frame clones only, with some absent. Seen here are more than 30,000 clones, about 67% observed once, and the top ten hold 6.3%. Sequencing used PBMCs. The receptors were sampled from a man aged 25-45 years in good health and CMV-seronegative.

The chain uses TRBV18 and TRBJ1-2; D call uncertain. V dropped 1 base and J dropped 4 bases, with 13 bases sitting between them. Germline V gene data show CDR1 as KGHSH and CDR2 as LQKENI. The CDR3 has 15 amino acids. CDR3: CASSPQRNAIYGYTF. The CDR3 DNA sequence: TGTGCCAGCTCACCACAACGTAACGCTATCTATGGCTACACCTTC.

The chain couples TRBV10-2 to TRBJ1-1; 11 nucleotides line up with TRBD1. Germline V gives CDR1 WSHSY, CDR2 SAAADI. J gave up 4 bases and V 3 bases, and 1 base lay outside the gene matches. CDR3 length equals 14 residues. CDR3 bases: TGCGCCAGCAGTGAAGGGACAGGGGGCACTGAAGCTTTCTTT. This gives the protein CASSEGTGGTEAFF.

This chain links TRBV19 with TRBJ1-1; D not certain. The CDR3 has 13 amino acids. Germline-derived CDR1 and CDR2 are LNHDA and SQIVND (reference sequence). Trimming pared 9 bases from V and 1 base from J, leaving 12 bases between. CDR3 protein: CASGVAGNTEAFF. DNA of the CDR3: TGTGCCAGCGGGGTTGCGGGGAACACTGAAGCTTTCTTT. Based on the CDR3 plus reference TRBV19 and TRBJ1-1, the full variable domain is DGGITQSPKYLFRKEGQNVTLSCEQNLNHDAMYWYRQDPGQGLRLIYYSQIVNDFQKGDIAEGYSVSREKKESFPLTVTSAQKNPTAFYLCASGVAGNTEAFFGQGTRLTVV.

The chain links TRBV6-6 to TRBJ1-1; TRBD1 is a possible D gene (6 bases). The CDR3 spans 15 residues. Germline V gene lookup returns CDR1 MNHNY and CDR2 SVGAGI (reference sequence). The V and J ends lost 2 bases and 1 base respectively, with 11 bases between them. DNA for the CDR3: TGTGCCAGCAGTTACCCCAGGGGCAAGAACACTGAAGCTTTCTTT. Its protein is CASSYPRGKNTEAFF.

This clone turned up a few times. The chain has TRBV28 and TRBJ2-7; D unclear. Germline CDR1 is MDHEN and CDR2 is SYDVKM. Trimming left V 4 bases short and J 2 bases short, with 3 bases between. The CDR3 spans 11 residues. CDR3 region: CASSSTYEQYF. For the CDR3, the DNA is TGTGCCAGCAGTTCAACCTACGAGCAGTACTTC.

Concerning this clone itself: At one of its ends the junction is not consistent with the germline gene, which may arise from a read error. The genes are TRBV29-1 and TRBJ1-2, with 8 bases lining up with TRBD1. The CDR3 is 12 amino acids. In germline, CDR1 is SQVTM, CDR2 ANQGSEA. DNA for the CDR3: TGCAGCGTTTTACCGGGACAGGATGGCTACCCCTTC. Translation gives CSVLPGQDGYPF.

The rearrangement joins TRBV5-1 to TRBJ2-1; TRBD1 is a possible D gene (8 bases). The CDR3 spans 16 residues. The germline V and J ends were trimmed by 5 bases and 9 bases, with 24 bases remaining between them. Looked up from germline, CDR1 is SGHRS and CDR2 is YFSETQ. The CDR3 DNA is TGCGCCAGCAGACTAAGTGACAGGGGCGGGGGCGGTGAGCAGTTCTTC. This encodes CASRLSDRGGGGEQFF.

In its sample, this clone was seen a few times. The genes are TRBV4-1 and TRBJ1-5; D is perhaps TRBD1 (5 bases). Looked up from germline, CDR1 is MGHRA and CDR2 is YSYEKL. The CDR3 contains 17 residues. Trimming cost V 0 bases and J 6 bases, with 18 bases left between them. The CDR3 sequence is CASSQDGGGAVGQPQHF. The CDR3 DNA reads TGCGCCAGCAGCCAAGATGGAGGAGGGGCGGTAGGTCAGCCCCAGCATTTT.

The chain recombines TRBV6-5 with TRBJ2-7, with TRBD1 as a possible D gene (5 bases). From germline, CDR1 is MNHEY and CDR2 SVGAGI. V gave up 6 bases and J gave up 1 base, with 10 bases separating them. This CDR3 contains 13 residues. CDR3 residues: CASRAGISYEQYF. In DNA, the CDR3 is TGTGCCAGCAGAGCAGGGATTTCCTACGAGCAGTACTTC.

The chain has TRBV6-1 and TRBJ2-7, with 9 bases matching TRBD1. Trimming cost V 4 bases and J 3 bases; bases outside gene matches: 10. The germline gives CDR1 MNHNS, CDR2 SASEGT. This CDR3 comprises 16 residues. The CDR3 sequence is CASSAPGQGGFYEQYF. CDR3 bases: TGTGCCAGCAGTGCGCCGGGACAGGGTGGGTTCTACGAGCAGTACTTC.

This rearrangement joins TRBV2 to TRBJ1-3; 7 bases align to TRBD1. The ends lost 2 bases at V and 7 bases at J; junction bases unmatched: 11. CDR1 is SNHLY, CDR2 FYNNEI, per germline. The CDR3 contains 16 residues. In DNA, the CDR3 is TGTGCCAGCAGTGAATGGCAGCTCCCAGGGGGGAACACCATATATTTT. This gives the protein CASSEWQLPGGNTIYF.

The chain recombines TRBV18 with TRBJ2-5, with 11 nucleotides matching TRBD2. This CDR3 is 17 amino acids long. V shed 0 bases and J 0 bases; nucleotides not matched to a gene: 3. In germline, CDR1 is KGHSH, CDR2 LQKENI. CDR3 sequence: CASSPPASGGYQETQYF. CDR3 DNA sequence: TGTGCCAGCTCACCACCCGCTAGCGGGGGGTACCAAGAGACCCAGTACTTC.

The chain joins TRBV6-4 to TRBJ2-2; D remains ambiguous. There are 15 residues in the CDR3. Trimming cost V 4 bases and J 2 bases, with 11 bases left between them. Germline assignment: CDR1 MRHNA and CDR2 SNTAGT. CDR3 in DNA: TGTGCCAGCAGTGCACAGTTTACTAACACCGGGGAGCTGTTTTTT. Its protein is CASSAQFTNTGELFF.